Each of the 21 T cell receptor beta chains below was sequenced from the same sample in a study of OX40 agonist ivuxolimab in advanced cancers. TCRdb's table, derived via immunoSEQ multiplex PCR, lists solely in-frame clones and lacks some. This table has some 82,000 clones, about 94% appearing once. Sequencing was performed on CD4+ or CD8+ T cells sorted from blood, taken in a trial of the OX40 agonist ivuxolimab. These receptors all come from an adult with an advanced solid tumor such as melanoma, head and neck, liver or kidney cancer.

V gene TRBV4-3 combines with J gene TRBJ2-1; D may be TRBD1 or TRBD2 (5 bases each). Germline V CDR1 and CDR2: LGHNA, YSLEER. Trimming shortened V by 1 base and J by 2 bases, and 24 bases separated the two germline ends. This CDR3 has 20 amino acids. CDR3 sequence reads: CASSQAPRDLATQPYNEQFF. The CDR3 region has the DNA TGCGCCAGCAGCCAAGCCCCCCGGGACCTAGCTACCCAGCCCTACAATGAGCAGTTCTTC.

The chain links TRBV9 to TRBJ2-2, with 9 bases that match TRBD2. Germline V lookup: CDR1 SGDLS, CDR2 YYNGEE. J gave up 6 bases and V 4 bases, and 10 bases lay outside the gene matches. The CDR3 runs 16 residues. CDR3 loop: CASSLGVAGDPGELFF. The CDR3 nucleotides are TGTGCCAGCAGCCTGGGGGTAGCGGGAGACCCCGGGGAGCTGTTTTTT.

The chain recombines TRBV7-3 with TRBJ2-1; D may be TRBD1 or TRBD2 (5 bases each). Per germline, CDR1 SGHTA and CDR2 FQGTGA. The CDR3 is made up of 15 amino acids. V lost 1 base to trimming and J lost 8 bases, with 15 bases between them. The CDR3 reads CASSLIGGGSHEQFF. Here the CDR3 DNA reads TGTGCCAGCAGCTTAATTGGGGGTGGGAGTCATGAGCAGTTCTTC.

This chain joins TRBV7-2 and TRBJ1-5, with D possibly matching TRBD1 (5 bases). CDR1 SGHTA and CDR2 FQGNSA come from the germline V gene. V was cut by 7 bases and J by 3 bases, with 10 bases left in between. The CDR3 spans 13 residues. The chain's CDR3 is CASIGGVNQPQHF. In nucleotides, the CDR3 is TGTGCCAGCATCGGGGGTGTCAATCAGCCCCAGCATTTT. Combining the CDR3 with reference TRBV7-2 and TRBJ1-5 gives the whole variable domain GAGVSQSPSNKVTEKGKDVELRCDPISGHTALYWYRQSLGQGLEFLIYFQGNSAPDKSGLPSDRFSAERTGGSVSTLTIQRTQQEDSAVYLCASIGGVNQPQHFGDGTRLSIL.

The CDR3 reads CAISGKGEGHEQAEAFF. The CDR3 nucleotides are TGTGCCATCAGTGGCAAAGGGGAGGGGCATGAACAGGCTGAAGCTTTCTTT. The V and J genes are TRBV10-3 and TRBJ1-1; a possible D gene is TRBD1 (5 bases). Looked up from germline, CDR1 is ENHRY and CDR2 is SYGVKD. The CDR3 contains 17 residues. V dropped 4 bases and J dropped 6 bases, with 24 bases sitting between them.

DNA of the CDR3: TGCAGTGCTAGGTGGACTGGGGAGCAGTACTTC. Its protein is CSARWTGEQYF. This chain links TRBV20-1 with TRBJ2-7; tentatively, D is TRBD2 (5 bases). The CDR3 totals 11 residues. CDR1 DFQATT and CDR2 SNEGSKA come from the germline V gene (reference sequence). The V gene lost 3 bases and the J gene lost 7 bases, with 10 bases spanning the gap.

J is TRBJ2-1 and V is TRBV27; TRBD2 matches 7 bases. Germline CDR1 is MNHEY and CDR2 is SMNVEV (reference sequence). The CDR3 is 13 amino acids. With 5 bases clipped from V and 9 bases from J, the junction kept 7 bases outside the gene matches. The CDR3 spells CASSRAGEVEQFF. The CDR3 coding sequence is TGTGCCAGCAGTCGTGCGGGAGAGGTTGAGCAGTTCTTC.

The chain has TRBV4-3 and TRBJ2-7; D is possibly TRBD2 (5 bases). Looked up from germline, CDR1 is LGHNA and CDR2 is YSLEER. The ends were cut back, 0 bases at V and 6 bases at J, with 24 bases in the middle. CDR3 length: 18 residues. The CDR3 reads CASSQDVGSTALGAEQYF. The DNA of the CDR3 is TGCGCCAGCAGCCAAGATGTGGGGAGTACAGCTCTTGGAGCCGAGCAGTACTTC.

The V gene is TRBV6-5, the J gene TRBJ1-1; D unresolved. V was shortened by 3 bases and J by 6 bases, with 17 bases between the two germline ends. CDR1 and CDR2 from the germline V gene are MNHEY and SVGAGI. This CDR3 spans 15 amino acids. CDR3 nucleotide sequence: TGTGCCAGCAGTTATGCTTTTACTTCGAGGGCTGAAGCTTTCTTT. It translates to CASSYAFTSRAEAFF.

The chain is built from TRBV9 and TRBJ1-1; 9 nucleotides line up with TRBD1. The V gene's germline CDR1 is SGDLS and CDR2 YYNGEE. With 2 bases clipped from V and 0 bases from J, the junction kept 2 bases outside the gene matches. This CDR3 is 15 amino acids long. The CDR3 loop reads CASSVDRGMNTEAFF. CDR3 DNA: TGTGCCAGCAGCGTGGACAGGGGAATGAACACTGAAGCTTTCTTT. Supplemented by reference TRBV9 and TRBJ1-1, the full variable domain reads DSGVTQTPKHLITATGQRVTLRCSPRSGDLSVYWYQQSLDQGLQFLIQYYNGEERAKGNILERFSAQQFPDLHSELNLSSLELGDSALYFCASSVDRGMNTEAFFGQGTRLTVV.

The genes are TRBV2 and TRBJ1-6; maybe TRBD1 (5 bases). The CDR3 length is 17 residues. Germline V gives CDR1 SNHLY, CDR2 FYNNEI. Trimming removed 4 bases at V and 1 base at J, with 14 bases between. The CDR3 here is CASSVSRDGSYNSPLHF. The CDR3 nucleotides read TGTGCCAGCAGTGTTTCCCGGGACGGGTCCTATAATTCACCCCTCCACTTT. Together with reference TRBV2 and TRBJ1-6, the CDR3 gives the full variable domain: EPEVTQTPSHQVTQMGQEVILRCVPISNHLYFYWYRQILGQKVEFLVSFYNNEISEKSEIFDDQFSVERPDGSNFTLKIRSTKLEDSAMYFCASSVSRDGSYNSPLHFGNGTRLTVT.

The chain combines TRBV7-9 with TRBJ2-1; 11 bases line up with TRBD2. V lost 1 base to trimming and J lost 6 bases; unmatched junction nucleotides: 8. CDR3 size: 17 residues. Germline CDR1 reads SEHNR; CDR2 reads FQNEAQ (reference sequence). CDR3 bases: TGTGCCAGCAGCTTAGGGAGACTAGCGGGAAAGGTCAATGAGCAGTTCTTC. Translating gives CASSLGRLAGKVNEQFF. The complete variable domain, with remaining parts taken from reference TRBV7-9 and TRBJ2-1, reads DTGVSQNPRHKITKRGQNVTFRCDPISEHNRLYWYRQTLGQGPEFLTYFQNEAQLEKSRLLSDRFSAERPKGSFSTLEIQRTEQGDSAMYLCASSLGRLAGKVNEQFFGPGTRLTVL.

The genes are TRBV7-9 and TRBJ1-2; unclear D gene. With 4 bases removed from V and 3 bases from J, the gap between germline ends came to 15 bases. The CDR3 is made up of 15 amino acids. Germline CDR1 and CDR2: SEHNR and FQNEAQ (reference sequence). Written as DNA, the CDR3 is TGTGCCAGCAGCTCCCCCGGGCAGGATTACTATGGCTACACCTTC. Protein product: CASSSPGQDYYGYTF.

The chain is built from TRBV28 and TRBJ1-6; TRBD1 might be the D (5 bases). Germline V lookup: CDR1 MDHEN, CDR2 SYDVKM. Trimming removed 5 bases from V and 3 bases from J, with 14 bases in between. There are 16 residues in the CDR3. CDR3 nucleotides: TGTGCCAGCAGTCCCCCTCCCAGGGACTATAATTCACCCCTCCACTTT. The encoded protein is CASSPPPRDYNSPLHF.

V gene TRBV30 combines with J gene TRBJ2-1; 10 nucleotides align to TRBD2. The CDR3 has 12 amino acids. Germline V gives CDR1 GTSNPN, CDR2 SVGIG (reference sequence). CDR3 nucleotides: TGTGTATGGACTAGCGGCTACAATGAGCAGTTCTTC. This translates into CVWTSGYNEQFF. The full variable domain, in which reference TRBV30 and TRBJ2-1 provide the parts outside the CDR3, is SQTIHQWPATLVQPVGSPLSLECTVEGTSNPNLYWYRQAAGRGLQLLFYSVGIGQISSEVPQNLSASRPQDRQFILSSKKLLLSDSGFYLCVWTSGYNEQFFGPGTRLTVL.

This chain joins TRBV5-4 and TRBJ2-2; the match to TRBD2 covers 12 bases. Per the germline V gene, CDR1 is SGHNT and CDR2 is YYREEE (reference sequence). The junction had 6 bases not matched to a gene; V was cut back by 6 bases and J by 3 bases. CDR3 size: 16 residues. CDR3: CASKLAGGGYTGELFF. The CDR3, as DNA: TGTGCCAGCAAACTAGCGGGAGGTGGGTACACCGGGGAGCTGTTTTTT.

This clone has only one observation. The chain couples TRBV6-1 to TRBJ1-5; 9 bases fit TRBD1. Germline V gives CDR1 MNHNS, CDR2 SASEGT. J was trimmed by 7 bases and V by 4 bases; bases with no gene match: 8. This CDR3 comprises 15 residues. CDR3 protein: CASSGWTGESQPQHF. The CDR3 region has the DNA TGTGCCAGCAGTGGGTGGACAGGGGAGTCCCAGCCCCAGCATTTT.

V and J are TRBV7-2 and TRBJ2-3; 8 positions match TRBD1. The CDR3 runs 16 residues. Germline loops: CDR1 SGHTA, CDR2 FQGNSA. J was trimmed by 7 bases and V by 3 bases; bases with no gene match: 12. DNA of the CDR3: TGTGCCAGCAGCTTCGGTTGGGGACAGGAGGGATATACGCAGTATTTT. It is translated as CASSFGWGQEGYTQYF.

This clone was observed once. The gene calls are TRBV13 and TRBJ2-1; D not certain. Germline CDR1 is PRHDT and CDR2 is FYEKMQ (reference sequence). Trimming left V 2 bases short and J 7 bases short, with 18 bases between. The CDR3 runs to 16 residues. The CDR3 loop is CASSLRLGPLMNEQFF. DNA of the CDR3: TGTGCCAGCAGCTTAAGGCTAGGTCCGCTGATGAATGAGCAGTTCTTC.

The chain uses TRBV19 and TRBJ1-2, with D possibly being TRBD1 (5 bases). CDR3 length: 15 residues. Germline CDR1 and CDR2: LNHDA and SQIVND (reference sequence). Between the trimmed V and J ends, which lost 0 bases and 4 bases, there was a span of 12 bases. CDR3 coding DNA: TGTGCCAGTAGTATAGATCCGGGGCTGGCCTATGGCTACACCTTC. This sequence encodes CASSIDPGLAYGYTF.

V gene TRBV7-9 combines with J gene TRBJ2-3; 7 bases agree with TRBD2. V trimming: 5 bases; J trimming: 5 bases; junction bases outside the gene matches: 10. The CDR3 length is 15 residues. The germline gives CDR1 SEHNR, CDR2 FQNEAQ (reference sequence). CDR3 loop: CASSPRGLAGDTQYF. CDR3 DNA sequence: TGTGCCAGCAGCCCCCGCGGGTTAGCGGGAGATACGCAGTATTTT.